A single sample gave rise to the 5 T cell receptor beta chains below, sequenced in a study of T cell responses to AZD1222 COVID-19 vaccine. Profiled with immunoSEQ multiplex PCR; TCRdb holds only in-frame clones, not every one. The data show about 90,000 clones, with around 90% seen just once and roughly 6% held by the top ten. Source: peripheral blood, taken on day 0 of AZD1222 vaccination. Every receptor here comes from an adult in good health.

V gene TRBV12-3 or TRBV12-4 combines with J gene TRBJ1-2; 8 nucleotides match TRBD1. The V segment lost 5 bases and the J segment 7 bases; nucleotides outside the gene matches: 6. This CDR3 contains 13 residues. CDR3: CASSLDRAGGYTF. The CDR3 bases are TGTGCCAGCAGTCTGGACAGGGCTGGTGGCTACACCTTC.

This chain links TRBV7-9 with TRBJ2-5, with D perhaps matching TRBD2 (7 bases). The CDR3 has 17 amino acids. Germline-derived CDR1 and CDR2 are SEHNR and FQNEAQ (reference sequence). The V gene lost 4 bases and the J gene lost 5 bases, with 23 bases spanning the gap. The CDR3 protein is CASSSLRGDKGGETQYF. The DNA of the CDR3 is TGTGCCAGCAGCTCCCTCCGGGGCGACAAGGGGGGGGAGACCCAGTACTTC.

The V gene is TRBV5-1, the J gene TRBJ2-2; no definite D call. Looked up from germline, CDR1 is SGHRS and CDR2 is YFSETQ. The CDR3 sequence is 12 residues long. V was pared by 2 bases and J by 2 bases, with 1 base between. The CDR3 DNA is TGCGCCAGCAGCTTTAACACCGGGGAGCTGTTTTTT. It translates to CASSFNTGELFF.

The chain recombines TRBV28 with TRBJ2-1; 9 nucleotides line up with TRBD1. Germline V lookup: CDR1 MDHEN, CDR2 SYDVKM. J was trimmed by 0 bases and V by 5 bases; bases with no gene match: 5. This CDR3 is 16 amino acids long. The CDR3 DNA follows: TGTGCCAGCAGTCCGTGGGACAGGGCCTCCTACAATGAGCAGTTCTTC. As protein: CASSPWDRASYNEQFF.

The chain carries TRBV7-3 and TRBJ2-2, with no clear D. CDR3 length: 13 residues. The ends were cut back, 2 bases at V and 5 bases at J, with 6 bases in the middle. CDR1 is SGHTA and CDR2 is FQGTGA in the germline V gene. The CDR3 DNA reads TGTGCCAGCAGCTTACTTGGGACCGGGGAGCTGTTTTTT. The encoded protein is CASSLLGTGELFF.